Below, 10 T cell receptor beta chains from the same sample are listed, as sequenced in a study of shared clonotypes between healthy human individuals. Assay used: immunoSEQ multiplex PCR; TCRdb lists only in-frame clones, some missing. The sample includes 800,000 to 950,000 clones, approximately 96% of them seen just once. CD8 cells regarded as naive lacked CD45RO, were positively chosen for CCR7, and omitted terminally differentiated effector memory CD45RA+ cells. Sequenced material: naive CD8+ T cells sorted from blood. The source of these receptors is a man younger than 40 in good health.

V gene TRBV5-6 combines with J gene TRBJ2-2, with TRBD2 matching 10 bases. Germline V lookup: CDR1 SGHDT, CDR2 YYEEEE. The CDR3 runs 18 residues. V lost 0 bases, J lost 3 bases, and 8 bases stayed unmatched. The CDR3 sequence: CASSLAIPGLAYTGELFF. CDR3 bases: TGTGCCAGCAGCTTGGCGATACCGGGACTAGCGTACACCGGGGAGCTGTTTTTT.

The rearrangement uses TRBV11-2 and TRBJ2-1; TRBD1 matches at 10 bases. J was trimmed by 12 bases and V by 5 bases; bases with no gene match: 10. The CDR3 is made up of 14 amino acids. Per the germline V gene, CDR1 is SGHAT and CDR2 is FQNNGV. DNA of the CDR3: TGTGCCAGCAGCGAGACAGGGGGCGCTTTCAGGCAGTTCTTC. Translating it yields CASSETGGAFRQFF.

The chain joins TRBV7-9 to TRBJ2-7; TRBD1 matches at 9 bases. V lost 2 bases to trimming and J lost 0 bases; unmatched junction nucleotides: 5. Germline-derived CDR1 and CDR2 are SEHNR and FQNEAQ (reference sequence). This CDR3 is built from 16 residues. CDR3 region: CASSLPPTGGSYEQYF. CDR3 bases: TGTGCCAGCAGCTTACCCCCGACAGGGGGCTCCTACGAGCAGTACTTC.

The chain is built from TRBV11-2 and TRBJ2-1; D is possibly TRBD2 (6 bases). Trimming pared 5 bases from V and 2 bases from J, leaving 10 bases between. Germline CDR1 is SGHAT and CDR2 is FQNNGV. This CDR3 comprises 14 residues. The CDR3 reads CASSGGPTYNEQFF. The CDR3 nucleotides are TGTGCCAGCAGCGGAGGGCCCACCTACAATGAGCAGTTCTTC.

This sequence joins TRBV7-9 and TRBJ1-5; D gene uncertain. CDR1 is SEHNR and CDR2 is FQNEAQ in the germline V gene (reference sequence). The CDR3 sequence is 13 residues long. Between the trimmed V and J ends, which lost 3 bases and 5 bases, there was a span of 8 bases. CDR3 residues: CASSLWLDQPQHF. For the CDR3, the DNA is TGTGCCAGCAGCTTGTGGTTGGATCAGCCCCAGCATTTT. Looking up the rest from reference TRBV7-9 and TRBJ1-5 gives the full variable domain: DTGVSQNPRHKITKRGQNVTFRCDPISEHNRLYWYRQTLGQGPEFLTYFQNEAQLEKSRLLSDRFSAERPKGSFSTLEIQRTEQGDSAMYLCASSLWLDQPQHFGDGTRLSIL.

As concerns this clone: Other DNA sequences in this specimen translate into the identical CDR3. The rearrangement uses TRBV27 and TRBJ2-7; D is unclear. CDR1 and CDR2 (germline): MNHEY, SMNVEV (reference sequence). Trimming removed 4 bases from V and 0 bases from J, with 4 bases in between. This CDR3 region has 12 residues. The CDR3 DNA follows: TGTGCCAGCAGTTCGAACTCCTACGAGCAGTACTTC. Translating it yields CASSSNSYEQYF.

This clone was recorded only once. This chain joins TRBV6-1 and TRBJ2-5; 10 bases line up with TRBD2. The CDR3 totals 18 residues. CDR1 and CDR2 (germline): MNHNS, SASEGT. The V gene end was trimmed by 2 bases and the J gene end by 0 bases; junction bases not matched to a gene: 9. CDR3 in amino acids: CASSEWTSGGPYQETQYF. The CDR3 DNA sequence: TGTGCCAGCAGTGAATGGACTAGCGGAGGTCCGTACCAAGAGACCCAGTACTTC.

Concerning this clone itself: Other DNA sequences in the same sample also yield this CDR3. The chain employs TRBV27 and TRBJ2-7, with 15 bases fitting TRBD2. Trimming cost V 5 bases and J 7 bases; bases outside gene matches: 3. The germline gives CDR1 MNHEY, CDR2 SMNVEV (reference sequence). The CDR3 totals 14 residues. The DNA of the CDR3 is TGTGCCAGCAGTCTAGGGACTAGCGGGAGGGAGCAGTACTTC. Translation gives CASSLGTSGREQYF.

The chain combines TRBV6-1 with TRBJ2-7; D is possibly TRBD1 (5 bases). V dropped 5 bases and J dropped 4 bases, with 9 bases sitting between them. The CDR3 length is 12 residues. Germline CDR1 reads MNHNS; CDR2 reads SASEGT. In DNA, the CDR3 is TGTGCCAGCAGTTCAGGGATTTACGAGCAGTACTTC. Its protein is CASSSGIYEQYF.

The CDR3 sequence is CASSLGGNYEQYF. As DNA, the CDR3 is TGTGCCAGCAGCTTGGGTGGGAACTACGAGCAGTACTTC. This sequence joins TRBV5-4 and TRBJ2-7; D is unresolved. The CDR3 has 13 residues. From germline, CDR1 is SGHNT and CDR2 YYREEE (reference sequence). V lost 0 bases to trimming and J lost 3 bases, with 7 bases between them.